A selection of T cell receptor beta chains follows, all from one sample in a study of OX40 agonist ivuxolimab in advanced cancers. Profiled with immunoSEQ multiplex PCR; TCRdb holds only in-frame clones, not every one. The sample yields 60,000 to 85,000 clones, 80% to 90% seen once. Specimen: CD4+ or CD8+ T cells sorted from blood, collected in a trial of the OX40 agonist ivuxolimab. These receptors originate from an adult with an advanced solid tumor such as melanoma, head and neck, liver or kidney cancer. The conserved cysteine and the conserved F or W are not part of the CDR3 here. A D gene is named only where the DNA matches it firmly.

j_call	v_call	d_call	cdr3_aa
TRBJ2-3	TRBV7-3	TRBD2	ASSPQPSGSRSDTQY
TRBJ2-7	TRBV10-3	TRBD1	AISDRRQGAGEQY
TRBJ2-7	TRBV2	-	ASSDPYEQY
TRBJ1-5	TRBV18	-	ASSPGGLQPQH
TRBJ2-1	TRBV5-4	-	ASSVPGNRNEQF
TRBJ2-3	TRBV30	-	AWSGQVTGYRTYTQY
TRBJ1-1	TRBV21-1	-	ASPGQGPNTEAF
TRBJ2-3	TRBV11-2	TRBD2	ASREISGISTDTQY
TRBJ2-7	TRBV5-4	-	ASSFSYEQY
TRBJ1-1	TRBV2	-	ASSDGVNWVGGTEAF
TRBJ1-1	TRBV5-1	-	ASSLAAGANTEAF
TRBJ2-7	TRBV7-6	-	ASSPDPGSYEQY
TRBJ1-5	TRBV6-1	-	ASSDTGWSNQPQH
TRBJ2-7	TRBV12-2	-	ASRLRPFWTALENEQY
TRBJ2-7	TRBV5-6	-	ASSLGLESYEQY
TRBJ1-5	TRBV4-3	-	ASSQDLGARDQPQH
TRBJ2-1	TRBV30	-	AWNRAGEQF
TRBJ2-1	TRBV5-1	-	ASSLSAGGYNEQF
TRBJ2-7	TRBV27	-	ASSPLTGGEQY
TRBJ1-1	TRBV5-1	-	ASSLGQKNTEAF
TRBJ2-1	TRBV2	-	ASSGRGYNEQF